The 10 T cell receptor beta chains reported below all come from one sample, sequenced in a study of T cells after somatic rescue of genetic block. Assay used: immunoSEQ multiplex PCR; TCRdb lists only in-frame clones, some missing. Of 11,000 to 15,000 clones in the sample, about two thirds are singletons; the top ten hold 14%. Sequenced input: peripheral blood mononuclear cells (PBMCs). These receptors came from a boy between 5 and 17 years old.

The chain is built from TRBV5-4 and TRBJ1-2, with TRBD1 identical over 8 bases. The CDR3 has 15 residues. Germline CDR1 and CDR2: SGHNT and YYREEE (reference sequence). The trim removed 3 bases at V and 1 base at J, leaving 5 bases unmatched. The CDR3 protein is CASSYGTGFNYGYTF. The DNA of the CDR3 is TGTGCCAGCAGCTACGGGACAGGTTTTAACTATGGCTACACCTTC.

The chain couples TRBV11-2 to TRBJ1-5; D remains ambiguous. Trimming took 1 base from V and 0 from J, leaving 10 bases between them. CDR1 is SGHAT, CDR2 FQNNGV, per germline. The CDR3 covers 16 residues. As DNA, the CDR3 is TGTGCCAGCAGCTTAGGTTCGGATTATAGCAATCAGCCCCAGCATTTT. It translates to CASSLGSDYSNQPQHF.

The chain is built from TRBV6-4 and TRBJ1-5; weak D call: TRBD1 (5 bases). CDR3 length: 13 amino acids. The germline V gene has CDR1 MRHNA and CDR2 SNTAGT. V was clipped by 8 bases and J by 1 base, with 9 bases between them. In DNA form, the CDR3 reads TGTGCCAGCCTGGGGCGGAGCAATCAGCCCCAGCATTTT. Translating gives CASLGRSNQPQHF.

J is TRBJ1-2 and V is TRBV6-6, with 7 bases matching TRBD1. Losses at the gene ends were 5 bases for V and 3 bases for J; bases not matched to a gene: 3. Per germline, CDR1 MNHNY and CDR2 SVGAGI (reference sequence). This CDR3 has 13 residues. CDR3 protein: CASSTTGDYGYTF. The CDR3 region has the DNA TGTGCCAGCAGTACCACAGGGGACTATGGCTACACCTTC.

The genes are TRBV7-2 and TRBJ2-2; D is unclear. Germline CDR1 is SGHTA and CDR2 is FQGNSA. The CDR3 has 18 amino acids. The V gene lost 5 bases and the J gene lost 0 bases, with 19 bases spanning the gap. CDR3 bases: TGTGCCAGCAGCCCCTTTGGGATCCAAACCGCGAACACCGGGGAGCTGTTTTTT. Translated: CASSPFGIQTANTGELFF.

The J gene is TRBJ1-6, the V gene TRBV9; 7 nucleotides agree with TRBD1. V was pared by 1 base and J by 9 bases, with 4 bases of the junction left unmatched. CDR3 length: 14 residues. Germline V CDR1 and CDR2: SGDLS, YYNGEE. The CDR3 nucleotides read TGTGCCAGCAGCGTAAACAGGGGCCTTTCACCCCTCCACTTT. Amino acids: CASSVNRGLSPLHF.

This clone has more than one count but fewer than ten. The chain carries TRBV18 and TRBJ2-1, with 11 bases lining up with TRBD2. The CDR3 contains 15 residues. Germline V CDR1 and CDR2: KGHSH, LQKENI. V gave up 6 bases and J gave up 7 bases; unmatched junction bases: 8. The CDR3 region is CASSGLLAGENEQFF. In DNA form, the CDR3 reads TGTGCCAGCTCTGGCCTACTAGCGGGGGAGAATGAGCAGTTCTTC.

The chain employs TRBV18 and TRBJ1-3; D not certain. Trimming left V 8 bases short and J 2 bases short, with 16 bases between. CDR1 and CDR2 from the germline V gene are KGHSH and LQKENI. The CDR3 is 15 residues long. The CDR3 bases are TGTGCCAGCAGCCCCCAGCCTTCGACTGGAAACACCATATATTTT. The encoded protein is CASSPQPSTGNTIYF.

Here the CDR3 reads CASRRDAETQYF. CDR3 in DNA: TGCGCCAGCAGAAGGGACGCAGAGACCCAGTACTTC. The V and J genes are TRBV5-1 and TRBJ2-5; D may match TRBD1 or TRBD2 (5 bases each). V lost 5 bases, J lost 4 bases, and 9 bases lay in between. This CDR3 contains 12 residues. Germline CDR1 reads SGHRS; CDR2 reads YFSETQ.

This clone was counted a few times. This chain uses TRBV13 with TRBJ1-1; tentatively, D is TRBD1 (5 bases). Germline CDR1 and CDR2: PRHDT and FYEKMQ (reference sequence). Trimming shortened V by 3 bases and J by 0 bases, and 11 bases separated the two germline ends. CDR3 length equals 15 residues. The CDR3 spells CASSLGVTMNTEAFF. CDR3 DNA: TGTGCCAGCAGCTTGGGGGTAACGATGAACACTGAAGCTTTCTTT. Together with reference TRBV13 and TRBJ1-1, the CDR3 gives the full variable domain: AAGVIQSPRHLIKEKRETATLKCYPIPRHDTVYWYQQGPGQDPQFLISFYEKMQSDKGSIPDRFSAQQFSDYHSELNMSSLELGDSALYFCASSLGVTMNTEAFFGQGTRLTVV.